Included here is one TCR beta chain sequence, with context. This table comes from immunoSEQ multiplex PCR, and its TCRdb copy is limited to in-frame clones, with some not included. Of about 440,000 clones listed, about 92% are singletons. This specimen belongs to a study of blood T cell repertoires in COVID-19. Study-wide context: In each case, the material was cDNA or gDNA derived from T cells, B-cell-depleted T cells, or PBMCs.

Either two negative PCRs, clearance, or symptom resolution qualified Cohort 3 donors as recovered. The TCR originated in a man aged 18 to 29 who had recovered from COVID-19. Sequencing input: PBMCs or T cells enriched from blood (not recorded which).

The CDR3 is CASSIGQGAPDTEAFF. Here the CDR3 DNA reads TGTGCCAGCAGTATTGGACAGGGCGCCCCTGACACTGAAGCTTTCTTT. The genes are TRBV27 and TRBJ1-1, with 8 bases fitting TRBD1. The V gene's germline CDR1 is MNHEY and CDR2 SMNVEV (reference sequence). The CDR3 contains 16 residues. V was clipped by 5 bases and J by 3 bases; unmatched bases: 11.